The entry that follows covers one TCR beta chain sequence. The data derive from a study of CD8+CD57+ T cells in acquired aplastic anemia. The germline gives CDR1 LNHDA, CDR2 SQIVND (reference sequence). CDR3 length equals 12 residues. Trimming pared 8 bases from V and 4 bases from J, leaving 9 bases between. CDR3 and TCR beta VDJ profiling relied on genomic DNA as the template. TCRdb passed the reads through MiXCR, listing each CDR3 protein once. This table holds over 100,000 distinct CDR3 sequences, around 41% found once. The sequencing input was sorted CD4+, CD8+, or CD8+CD57+ T cells (not recorded which) from PBMCs. This sequence joins TRBV19 and TRBJ1-5; maybe TRBD1 (6 bases). The receptor was isolated from a human donor in good health, serving as a control. In DNA form, the CDR3 reads TGTGCCAGTCGGCAGGGGAATCAGCCCCAGCATTTT. As protein: CASRQGNQPQHF.